This entry lists 27 T cell receptor beta chains sequenced from one sample in a study of regulatory T cells in long-lasting Graves disease. To make TCR beta libraries, researchers used iRepertoire HTBI primers and Arm-PCR of CDR3 regions. TCRdb reanalysed the multiplex PCR reads using MiXCR and keeps one entry per CDR3 protein. Here the sample spans about 620,000 distinct CDR3 sequences, 16% being singletons. Specified time point: newly diagnosed GD, antithyroid drugs for less than 3 months. PBMCs provided the RNA from which the TCR library was made. The sample was also reused in another study, on T cells in Graves' hyperthyroidism and ophthalmopathy.

The sequences come from peripheral blood mononuclear cells (PBMCs), collected at new diagnosis, from a patient treated with antithyroid drugs. These receptors originate from a woman between 25 and 40 years old with Graves disease.

In the case of this clonotype: A read error may account for a junction end that differs from germline. The chain couples TRBV15 to TRBJ1-1; 10 nucleotides agree with TRBD1. Germline V gene data show CDR1 as LNHNV and CDR2 as YYDKDF (reference sequence). This CDR3 is 15 amino acids long. CDR3 DNA sequence: TGTGCCGCCAGCAGGGGACAGGGGAGGGCTCCTGAAGCTTTCTTT. Its protein is CAASRGQGRAPEAFF.

This clonotype was observed many times. The rearrangement uses TRBV2 and TRBJ2-5, with D tentatively TRBD1 or TRBD2 (5 bases each). Germline V CDR1 and CDR2: SNHLY, FYNNEI. V was cut by 6 bases and J by 1 base, with 12 bases left in between. The CDR3 length is 14 residues. For the CDR3, the DNA is TGTGCCAGCAGCGGGACCAGCTCCCAAGAGACCCAGTACTTC. It specifies CASSGTSSQETQYF.

This clonotype has ten or more counts. The V gene is TRBV11-3, the J gene TRBJ2-1; D gene unclear. Germline assignment: CDR1 SGHNT and CDR2 YENEEA. V was pared by 2 bases and J by 4 bases, with 9 bases between. CDR3 size: 14 residues. This CDR3 is CASSLPGPYNEQFF. The CDR3 DNA reads as TGTGCCAGCAGCTTACCAGGACCTTACAATGAGCAGTTCTTC. The variable domain in full, completed from reference TRBV11-3 and TRBJ2-1, reads EAGVVQSPRYKIIEKKQPVAFWCNPISGHNTLYWYLQNLGQGPELLIRYENEEAVDDSQLPKDRFSAERLKGVDSTLKIQPAELGDSAVYLCASSLPGPYNEQFFGPGTRLTVL.

This clonotype came up many times. V and J are TRBV20-1 and TRBJ1-1; TRBD1 is a possible D gene (6 bases). CDR3 length: 14 amino acids. The germline V gene encodes CDR1 DFQATT and CDR2 SNEGSKA (reference sequence). Deletions cut 3 bases from V and 3 bases from J, with 14 bases between. The DNA for the CDR3 is TGCAGTGCTAGTAAGGGGGGAGGGGACACTGAAGCTTTCTTT. It specifies CSASKGGGDTEAFF.

There are many counts of this clonotype. The chain carries TRBV10-3 and TRBJ2-7; 8 bases are shared with TRBD2. The V gene end was trimmed by 9 bases and the J gene end by 2 bases; junction bases not matched to a gene: 6. Germline values: CDR1 ENHRY, CDR2 SYGVKD. The CDR3 loop spans 13 amino acids. The CDR3 coding sequence is TGTGCCATGGGCACTAGCGGCCCCTACGAGCAGTACTTC. Its protein product is CAMGTSGPYEQYF.

This clonotype was recorded at least ten times. V and J are TRBV13 and TRBJ2-3, with D hard to call. V shed 5 bases and J shed 4 bases, with 10 bases lying between them. Germline loops: CDR1 PRHDT, CDR2 FYEKMQ (reference sequence). This CDR3 region has 13 residues. The CDR3 bases are TGTGCCAGCAGCGCCCCCGAAGCAGATACGCAGTATTTT. Protein: CASSAPEADTQYF.

This clonotype turned up a few times. The rearrangement uses TRBV28 and TRBJ1-4; weak D call: TRBD1 (6 bases). V was shortened by 3 bases and J by 5 bases, with 16 bases between the two germline ends. Germline lookup yields CDR1 MDHEN and CDR2 SYDVKM. The CDR3 covers 16 residues. The CDR3 DNA is TGTGCCAGCAGTTTTAGGCAGGGGAAGCTGAATGAAAAACTGTTTTTT. Translation: CASSFRQGKLNEKLFF.

This clonotype was recorded many times. The V and J genes are TRBV28 and TRBJ2-1; 10 nucleotides line up with TRBD2. The CDR3 totals 15 residues. V gave up 10 bases and J gave up 4 bases; unmatched junction bases: 10. The germline gives CDR1 MDHEN, CDR2 SYDVKM. CDR3 in amino acids: CATLEAGGRYNEQFF. CDR3 DNA: TGTGCCACCCTTGAAGCGGGAGGGAGGTACAATGAGCAGTTCTTC.

The V gene is TRBV20-1, the J gene TRBJ2-5; 9 bases agree with TRBD2. The CDR3 sequence is 16 residues long. The V gene end was trimmed by 6 bases and the J gene end by 3 bases; junction bases not matched to a gene: 14. The germline gives CDR1 DFQATT, CDR2 SNEGSKA (reference sequence). The CDR3 bases are TGCAGTGCCCGTAAGGATACGATAGCGGGAGAAGAGACCCAGTACTTC. Amino acid sequence: CSARKDTIAGEETQYF.

The V and J genes are TRBV11-2 and TRBJ2-3; D possibly uses TRBD1 or TRBD2 (5 bases each). The germline CDR1 and CDR2 sequences are SGHAT and FQNNGV. The CDR3 is 15 amino acids. V lost 3 bases and J lost 1, with 11 bases in between. CDR3: CASSFPGPGTDTQYF. Here the CDR3 DNA reads TGTGCCAGCAGCTTCCCGGGACCGGGCACAGATACGCAGTATTTT.

V and J are TRBV4-2 and TRBJ2-2, with D unresolved. The CDR3 sequence is 12 residues long. CDR1 LGHNA and CDR2 YNFKEQ come from the germline V gene. V lost 4 bases and J lost 10, with 10 bases in between. The CDR3 here is CASSRLEEELFF. In DNA form, the CDR3 reads TGTGCCAGCAGCCGATTAGAAGAGGAGCTGTTTTTT.

The chain links TRBV7-2 to TRBJ2-1; no reliable D call. The CDR3 runs to 15 residues. Germline V lookup: CDR1 SGHTA, CDR2 FQGNSA. Trimming stripped 3 bases from V and 2 bases from J, with 11 bases between. This chain's CDR3 is CASSFRQVTYNEQFF. CDR3 in DNA: TGTGCCAGCAGCTTTCGTCAGGTAACCTACAATGAGCAGTTCTTC.

This clonotype was detected a few times. At one of its ends the junction is not consistent with the germline gene, which may arise from a read error. V is TRBV28 and J is TRBJ2-5, with unresolved D. Per germline, CDR1 MDHEN and CDR2 SYDVKM. CDR3 length equals 15 residues. The CDR3 sequence is CASTHFGQVQEAQYF. The DNA of the CDR3 is TGTGCCAGCACCCATTTCGGGCAGGTTCAAGAGGCCCAGTACTTC.

This clonotype was counted a few times. V usage is TRBV20-1 and J usage is TRBJ1-1, with 8 positions matching TRBD1. The CDR3 spans 15 residues. With V trimmed by 3 bases and J by 3 bases, 9 bases remained unmatched. CDR1 and CDR2 from the germline V gene are DFQATT and SNEGSKA (reference sequence). CDR3 in DNA: TGCAGTGCTAGGCGGGACAGGAAGTTGGACACTGAAGCTTTCTTT. Translated: CSARRDRKLDTEAFF.

This clonotype was found a few times. The rearrangement uses TRBV7-3 and TRBJ2-1; TRBD2 matches at 9 bases. V was clipped by 0 bases and J by 6 bases; unmatched bases: 6. The CDR3 extends over 16 amino acids. Germline V gene sequence: CDR1 SGHTA, CDR2 FQGTGA. This CDR3 reads CASSLTRTSAPNEQFF. The CDR3 DNA reads as TGTGCCAGCAGCTTAACTAGGACTAGCGCCCCCAATGAGCAGTTCTTC.

The chain carries TRBV10-3 and TRBJ2-1, with D perhaps matching TRBD1 or TRBD2 (5 bases each). CDR3 length equals 14 residues. Germline V gene lookup returns CDR1 ENHRY and CDR2 SYGVKD. Trimming removed 3 bases at V and 8 bases at J, with 14 bases between. DNA for the CDR3: TGTGCCATCAGTGACAGAGGGGCGAGAGATGAGCAGTTCTTC. It encodes CAISDRGARDEQFF.

This clonotype came up many times. The rearrangement joins TRBV5-1 to TRBJ1-1; the D gene is possibly TRBD1 (5 bases). V gave up 4 bases and J gave up 5 bases, with 15 bases separating them. The CDR3 covers 14 residues. CDR1 is SGHRS, CDR2 YFSETQ, per germline. CDR3 DNA: TGCGCCAGCAGCCCCGCGTGGGACGGGACTGAAGCTTTCTTT. Translation gives CASSPAWDGTEAFF.

The gene calls are TRBV6-1 and TRBJ2-1, with D hard to call. The CDR3 loop spans 15 amino acids. Trimming cost V 4 bases and J 4 bases, with 14 bases left between them. Germline loops: CDR1 MNHNS, CDR2 SASEGT. The CDR3 DNA reads TGTGCCAGCAGTGGGGGTAGTTTGGTTTACAATGAGCAGTTCTTC. Its protein product is CASSGGSLVYNEQFF.

This clonotype appeared a few times. The rearrangement links TRBV28 to TRBJ2-1; the D gene could be TRBD1 or TRBD2 (5 bases each). Trimming took off 3 bases at V and 9 bases at J, with 15 bases between the two ends. There are 14 residues in the CDR3. The germline gives CDR1 MDHEN, CDR2 SYDVKM. CDR3 DNA sequence: TGTGCCAGCAGTTTGGGGACCCGGCCCCCTGAGCAGTTCTTC. It yields the protein CASSLGTRPPEQFF.

This clonotype was seen ten or more times. The rearrangement links TRBV12-3 or TRBV12-4 to TRBJ1-1; 10 bases match TRBD1. The CDR3 runs 15 residues. The trim removed 6 bases at V and 4 bases at J, leaving 8 bases unmatched. The CDR3 loop reads CASRPGTGDGTEAFF. The CDR3 DNA reads as TGTGCCAGCAGGCCCGGGACAGGGGACGGCACTGAAGCTTTCTTT.

This clonotype was counted many times. This chain uses TRBV28 with TRBJ1-2; D uncertain. CDR1 and CDR2 from the germline V gene are MDHEN and SYDVKM. The CDR3 length is 13 residues. The V gene lost 5 bases and the J gene lost 2 bases, with 9 bases spanning the gap. The CDR3 here is CASSRGDNYGYTF. CDR3 coding DNA: TGTGCCAGCAGTCGAGGAGACAACTATGGCTACACCTTC.

This clonotype was seen only a few times. This chain links TRBV18 with TRBJ1-1; weak D call: TRBD1 (5 bases). Germline V gene sequence: CDR1 KGHSH, CDR2 LQKENI. The V and J ends lost 1 base and 3 bases respectively, with 18 bases between them. The CDR3 extends over 17 amino acids. The CDR3 is CASSPLVGLGGDTEAFF. For the CDR3, the DNA is TGTGCCAGCTCACCACTCGTAGGACTGGGGGGGGACACTGAAGCTTTCTTT.

This clonotype has a handful of counts. The rearrangement links TRBV6-1 to TRBJ2-2, with 9 bases that match TRBD1. Per the germline V gene, CDR1 is MNHNS and CDR2 is SASEGT. The CDR3 is made up of 14 amino acids. V lost 10 bases, J lost 9 bases, and 12 bases stayed unmatched. The CDR3 sequence is CAIRGQGRTRELFF. In DNA form, the CDR3 reads TGTGCCATCCGGGGACAGGGAAGAACCAGGGAGCTGTTTTTT.

The V call is TRBV10-2, the J call TRBJ1-1, with D tentatively TRBD1 (6 bases). This CDR3 is 14 amino acids long. Germline assignment: CDR1 WSHSY and CDR2 SAAADI. With 7 bases removed from V and 6 bases from J, the gap between germline ends came to 18 bases. CDR3 region: CASTTGGGVPEAFF. The CDR3 DNA reads TGCGCCAGCACCACCGGTGGGGGCGTCCCTGAAGCTTTCTTT.

The genes are TRBV6-1 and TRBJ2-5; a weak D match, TRBD2 (5 bases). V was trimmed by 4 bases and J by 3 bases, leaving 18 bases between them. This CDR3 has 16 residues. Germline V gene data show CDR1 as MNHNS and CDR2 as SASEGT. This chain's CDR3 is CASSGARVVTKETQYF. Written as DNA, the CDR3 is TGTGCCAGCAGTGGAGCGCGGGTGGTGACTAAAGAGACCCAGTACTTC.

The chain recombines TRBV19 with TRBJ1-5; a weak D match, TRBD1 (5 bases). V gave up 4 bases and J gave up 3 bases, with 13 bases separating them. The CDR3 is 15 residues long. Germline V gene sequence: CDR1 LNHDA, CDR2 SQIVND (reference sequence). In DNA, the CDR3 is TGTGCCAGTAGTACCCGCCAGGGTAACAATCAGCCCCAGCATTTT. This encodes CASSTRQGNNQPQHF.

This clonotype was observed many times. V usage is TRBV28 and J usage is TRBJ2-1, with D possibly matching TRBD1 (5 bases). With 2 bases removed from V and 5 bases from J, the gap between germline ends came to 16 bases. Germline-derived CDR1 and CDR2 are MDHEN and SYDVKM. The CDR3 loop spans 16 amino acids. The CDR3, as DNA: TGTGCCAGCAGTTTAGTCCGATTTGTGGGGCACAATGAGCAGTTCTTC. Its translation: CASSLVRFVGHNEQFF.